The next 25 T cell receptor beta chains were all read from a single sample in a study of T cell responses to AZD1222 COVID-19 vaccine (dated by TCRdb to the early 2020s). Libraries were made using the immunoSEQ multiplex PCR assay. This is the immuneACCESS table as TCRdb keeps it, with only in-frame sequences that have V and J called. A part of the clones is gone; compared with another copy, unresolved V genes explain less than half, and the rest is unexplained. The sample data list roughly 20,000 clones, and about 80% of these were observed just once. Jointly, the top ten make up approximately 45% of the sample. What this sample's time point label stands for: baseline before first vaccination. The material was peripheral blood, obtained on day 0 of AZD1222 vaccination. The receptor set was obtained from an adult in good health.

V usage is TRBV27 and J usage is TRBJ2-7; tentatively, D is TRBD1 (6 bases). Germline-derived CDR1 and CDR2 are MNHEY and SMNVEV (reference sequence). This CDR3 has 13 amino acids. With 5 bases removed from V and 3 bases from J, the gap between germline ends came to 11 bases. CDR3 residues: CASSTGQIYEQYF. CDR3 nucleotides: TGTGCCAGCAGTACCGGACAGATCTACGAGCAGTACTTC.

The chain is built from TRBV7-3 and TRBJ2-1; 10 bases map to TRBD2. In germline, CDR1 is SGHTA, CDR2 FQGTGA. Trimming removed 0 bases from V and 7 bases from J; junction bases left unmatched: 6. This CDR3 region has 16 residues. The chain's CDR3 is CASSLTRLAGSNEQFF. The CDR3 nucleotides are TGTGCCAGCAGCTTAACCAGACTAGCGGGTAGTAATGAGCAGTTCTTC.

The J gene is TRBJ1-1, the V gene TRBV19; 7 bases align to TRBD1. Germline V CDR1 and CDR2: LNHDA, SQIVND (reference sequence). V gave up 7 bases and J gave up 5 bases; unmatched junction bases: 4. The CDR3 consists of 12 residues. The CDR3 region has the DNA TGTGCCAGTAACGTGGGACAGACTGAAGCTTTCTTT. Its protein product is CASNVGQTEAFF.

V gene TRBV6-5 combines with J gene TRBJ1-6; 7 positions agree with TRBD1. The CDR3 spans 13 residues. CDR1 and CDR2 from the germline V gene are MNHEY and SVGAGI. V shed 8 bases, J shed 13 bases, and the junction held 11 bases outside the gene matches. CDR3 amino acids: CASWFVEGAPLHF. CDR3 bases: TGTGCCAGCTGGTTTGTGGAGGGGGCGCCCCTCCACTTT.

The chain combines TRBV5-1 with TRBJ2-2; no clear D gene. Germline CDR1 is SGHRS and CDR2 is YFSETQ. Trimming shortened V by 0 bases and J by 0 bases, and 3 bases separated the two germline ends. The length of the CDR3 is 14 residues. CDR3 residues: CASSLAPNTGELFF. The CDR3 DNA follows: TGCGCCAGCAGCTTGGCCCCGAACACCGGGGAGCTGTTTTTT.

The chain employs TRBV29-1 and TRBJ2-7, with D maybe TRBD2 (6 bases). Germline assignment: CDR1 SQVTM and CDR2 ANQGSEA. Trimming left V 0 bases short and J 6 bases short, with 27 bases between. The CDR3 is 18 amino acids. CDR3 protein: CSVEDPDMEGLEKLEQYF. CDR3 bases: TGCAGCGTTGAAGATCCGGACATGGAGGGGCTAGAGAAGCTCGAGCAGTACTTC.

The V and J genes are TRBV19 and TRBJ2-2, with D perhaps TRBD1 (5 bases). CDR3 length: 14 amino acids. V was pared by 6 bases and J by 7 bases, with 15 bases between. The germline CDR1 and CDR2 sequences are LNHDA and SQIVND (reference sequence). CDR3 sequence reads: CASRFQGGGGELFF. The CDR3 nucleotides read TGTGCCAGTAGGTTCCAGGGCGGCGGCGGGGAGCTGTTTTTT. Full variable domain (outside the CDR3, taken from reference TRBV19 and TRBJ2-2): DGGITQSPKYLFRKEGQNVTLSCEQNLNHDAMYWYRQDPGQGLRLIYYSQIVNDFQKGDIAEGYSVSREKKESFPLTVTSAQKNPTAFYLCASRFQGGGGELFFGEGSRLTVL.

This clone appeared a few times. The V call is TRBV28, the J call TRBJ2-1, with no clear D. Germline CDR1 and CDR2: MDHEN and SYDVKM. The CDR3 length is 12 residues. The CDR3 loop reads CASTGSYNEQFF. CDR3 coding DNA: TGTGCTTCTACTGGCTCCTACAATGAGCAGTTCTTC.

CDR3 bases: TGTGCCACCAGTGGCAGTGAGTCCTACAATGAGCAGTTCTTC. Protein: CATSGSESYNEQFF. The chain couples TRBV24-1 to TRBJ2-1, with D unresolved. V lost 5 bases and J lost 1, with 8 bases in between. Germline loops: CDR1 KGHDR, CDR2 SFDVKD. This CDR3 has 14 residues.

The genes are TRBV19 and TRBJ2-7; D is undetermined. V shed 3 bases and J shed 3 bases, with 18 bases lying between them. Germline assignment: CDR1 LNHDA and CDR2 SQIVND (reference sequence). This CDR3 has 16 amino acids. The CDR3 reads CASSMAHRILNYEQYF. CDR3 nucleotides: TGTGCCAGTAGTATGGCCCATAGAATTCTCAACTACGAGCAGTACTTC.

The chain uses TRBV3-1 (or the pseudogene TRBV3-2) and TRBJ2-1; the D gene is possibly TRBD2 (6 bases). The CDR3 has 14 residues. V gave up 2 bases and J gave up 13 bases, with 18 bases separating them. Germline V gene sequence: CDR1 LGHDT, CDR2 YNNKEL (reference sequence). CDR3 in DNA: TGTGCCAGCAGCCAAAATGATGGGGGTAGCGGTCAGTTCTTC. Translated, it gives CASSQNDGGSGQFF.

The count of this clone is one. The chain couples TRBV28 to TRBJ2-7; D ambiguous. Trimming took off 6 bases at V and 0 bases at J, with 15 bases between the two ends. Looked up from germline, CDR1 is MDHEN and CDR2 is SYDVKM. The CDR3 spans 15 residues. CDR3 coding DNA: TGTGCCAGCAGATCCGAGTACGAAGCCTCCTACGAGCAGTACTTC. Its translation is CASRSEYEASYEQYF.

The chain carries TRBV19 and TRBJ2-3; either TRBD1 or TRBD2 may fit D (6 bases each). The V and J ends lost 6 bases and 4 bases respectively, with 23 bases between them. This CDR3 has 17 amino acids. In germline, CDR1 is LNHDA, CDR2 SQIVND (reference sequence). The CDR3 DNA reads as TGTGCCAGTAGACCCCTCACCGCGGAGGGGGGTTCAGATACGCAGTATTTT. Its protein product is CASRPLTAEGGSDTQYF.

The chain recombines TRBV14 with TRBJ2-2; weak D call: TRBD2 (5 bases). The ends were cut back, 4 bases at V and 0 bases at J, with 6 bases in the middle. In germline, CDR1 is SGHDN, CDR2 FVKESK. The CDR3 totals 14 residues. The CDR3 region has the DNA TGTGCCAGCAGCCGAGGGCCGAACACCGGGGAGCTGTTTTTT. This encodes CASSRGPNTGELFF.

The chain employs TRBV6-5 and TRBJ2-7; 7 nucleotides match TRBD1. CDR3 length: 14 residues. From germline, CDR1 is MNHEY and CDR2 SVGAGI. V gave up 2 bases and J gave up 5 bases; unmatched junction bases: 6. The CDR3 nucleotides read TGTGCCAGCAGTTACGACGGACAGGAGGACGAGCAGTACTTC. Its translation: CASSYDGQEDEQYF.

Comment on this clone: The junction departs from the called germline gene at one end, perhaps through a read error. The rearrangement joins TRBV6-5 to TRBJ1-6; D unresolved. This CDR3 has 14 amino acids. Germline V gene sequence: CDR1 MNHEY, CDR2 SVGAGI. CDR3 nucleotide sequence: TGTGCCACCAGTAGCAGCTCCTATAATTCACCCCTCCACTTT. Translated: CATSSSSYNSPLHF.

The V and J genes are TRBV5-4 and TRBJ1-2, with TRBD1 matching over 8 bases. From germline, CDR1 is SGHNT and CDR2 YYREEE (reference sequence). J lost 4 bases, V lost 4 bases, and 3 bases had no gene match. This CDR3 is 13 amino acids long. CDR3 coding DNA: TGTGCCAGCAGCCAAGGGACAGGCTATGGCTACACCTTC. Encoded protein: CASSQGTGYGYTF. Full variable domain (remainder filled in from reference TRBV5-4 and TRBJ1-2): ETGVTQSPTHLIKTRGQQVTLRCSSQSGHNTVSWYQQALGQGPQFIFQYYREEENGRGNFPPRFSGLQFPNYSSELNVNALELDDSALYLCASSQGTGYGYTFGSGTRLTVV.

The CDR3 bases are TGTGCCAGCAGCCAAGATAAGGGACCGGGAGAAGCGGGGTCCTACAATGAGCAGTTCTTC. This encodes CASSQDKGPGEAGSYNEQFF. The chain couples TRBV3-1 (or the pseudogene TRBV3-2) to TRBJ2-1; 7 nucleotides align to TRBD2. The germline gives CDR1 LGHDT, CDR2 YNNKEL (reference sequence). V lost 0 bases to trimming and J lost 1 base; unmatched junction nucleotides: 15. There are 20 residues in the CDR3.

The genes are TRBV2 and TRBJ2-2; weak D call: TRBD1 (6 bases). V was clipped by 6 bases and J by 5 bases, with 13 bases between them. The CDR3 is made up of 14 amino acids. CDR1 and CDR2 from the germline V gene are SNHLY and FYNNEI. As DNA, the CDR3 is TGTGCCAGCAGCGACCTCAGGGGAACCGGGGAGCTGTTTTTT. This translates into CASSDLRGTGELFF. The whole variable domain, filled in from reference TRBV2 and TRBJ2-2, reads EPEVTQTPSHQVTQMGQEVILRCVPISNHLYFYWYRQILGQKVEFLVSFYNNEISEKSEIFDDQFSVERPDGSNFTLKIRSTKLEDSAMYFCASSDLRGTGELFFGEGSRLTVL.

The CDR3 protein is CASRYSPAGSNQPQHF. The CDR3 DNA follows: TGTGCCAGCAGATACTCCCCGGCGGGTAGCAATCAGCCCCAGCATTTT. V and J are TRBV28 and TRBJ1-5, with no clear D. There are 16 residues in the CDR3. Germline V gives CDR1 MDHEN, CDR2 SYDVKM. Trimming cost V 6 bases and J 0 bases, with 15 bases left between them. Looking up the rest from reference TRBV28 and TRBJ1-5 gives the full variable domain: DVKVTQSSRYLVKRTGEKVFLECVQDMDHENMFWYRQDPGLGLRLIYFSYDVKMKEKGDIPEGYSVSREKKERFSLILESASTNQTSMYLCASRYSPAGSNQPQHFGDGTRLSIL.

DNA for the CDR3: TGTGCCAGTAGTGCGGGACAGTACACTGAAGCTTTCTTT. Translation: CASSAGQYTEAFF. The rearrangement uses TRBV19 and TRBJ1-1; TRBD1 agrees at 7 bases. Unmatched junction bases numbered 3, after V lost 5 bases and J lost 3 bases. The CDR3 covers 13 residues. In germline, CDR1 is LNHDA, CDR2 SQIVND (reference sequence).

The chain combines TRBV10-1 with TRBJ2-1; possibly TRBD2 for D (7 bases). This CDR3 has 15 residues. The V gene's germline CDR1 is WNHNN and CDR2 SYGVQD (reference sequence). V lost 4 bases, J lost 7 bases, and 17 bases lay in between. The CDR3 region is CASSVGGDPGNEQFF. The DNA for the CDR3 is TGCGCCAGCAGTGTAGGGGGGGATCCTGGGAATGAGCAGTTCTTC.

The chain is built from TRBV4-2 and TRBJ2-1, with TRBD1 matching over 11 bases. CDR1 and CDR2 (germline): LGHNA, YNFKEQ. Germline trimming cut 4 bases from V and 7 bases from J; bases unmatched to any gene: 6. The CDR3 is 15 amino acids. CDR3 in amino acids: CASSPGQGVENEQFF. The CDR3 DNA reads as TGTGCCAGCAGCCCGGGACAGGGGGTGGAAAATGAGCAGTTCTTC.

A single count supports this clone. The chain has TRBV25-1 and TRBJ1-5; no clear D gene. The CDR3 is 14 residues long. Germline V CDR1 and CDR2: MGHDK, SYGVNS. V was clipped by 3 bases and J by 6 bases, with 12 bases between them. The CDR3 DNA sequence: TGTGCCAGCAGTGATCGCGAGTGGATTCAGCCCCAGCATTTT. Amino acids: CASSDREWIQPQHF.

This rearrangement joins TRBV5-5 to TRBJ1-6, with D unresolved. Deletions cut 5 bases from V and 10 bases from J, with 25 bases between. The CDR3 length is 17 residues. CDR1 and CDR2 (germline): SGHKS, YYEKEE (reference sequence). DNA of the CDR3: TGTGCCAGCAGACGCGAAGCAACAGCATCGCAAGTCTCACCCCTCCACTTT. Translation: CASRREATASQVSPLHF.